This TCR beta chain was sequenced in a study of post-analysis software for immune sequencing data. Included in the TCR beta cDNA libraries were unique molecular identifiers. TCRdb independently ran MiXCR on the PCR reads; one entry per CDR3 protein. The data contain approximately 460,000 distinct CDR3 sequences, roughly 45% of them singletons. Study conclusions and caveats: TRBV5-6, TRBV5-1 and TRBV20-1 were among roughly five TRBV segments more frequent in patients than controls.

With 2 bases clipped from V and 5 bases from J, the junction kept 5 bases outside the gene matches. CDR1 and CDR2 from the germline V gene are SGHTA and FQGNSA. The CDR3 contains 15 residues. The count of this clonotype is one. What it recognizes is unknown. This TCR was recovered from a girl between 5 and 17 years old with multiple sclerosis. Material: blood. This chain connects TRBV7-2 to TRBJ2-3; TRBD1 matches 9 bases. The DNA of the CDR3 is TGTGCCAGCAGCTTAAGGACAGGGGAGGGAGATACGCAGTATTTT. This encodes CASSLRTGEGDTQYF.